This T cell receptor (beta chain) originates from a study of regulatory T cells in long-lasting Graves disease (dated by TCRdb to the early 2020s). For the wider study: Patients with newly diagnosed Graves' disease had been on antithyroid drugs for under 3 months. Patients with persistent Graves' disease were compared with patients with newly diagnosed Graves' disease using TCR sequencing and RNA sequencing of peripheral blood. The study was conducted in China and was registered as a clinical trial. A total of approximately 35 samples were covered by TCR sequencing, comprising roughly 13 persistent and 20 or so newly diagnosed Graves' disease patients. Overall study outcomes, separate from this receptor: Only the TCR beta chain was sequenced and analyzed. Only peripheral blood was studied, because thyroid tissue, the primary lesion, was inaccessible. Persistent Graves' disease patients showed lower TCR Shannon entropy and fewer highly expanded clones than newly diagnosed patients, suggesting clonal expansion. Patients with persistent disease shared more public clonotypes (over 2,500) than newly diagnosed patients did (about 970). The small sample size was acknowledged by the authors as a limitation that may reduce accuracy.

The meaning of the sample's time point label: newly diagnosed GD, antithyroid drugs for less than 3 months. RNA was extracted from PBMCs in TRIzol for both TCR sequencing and RNA sequencing. The diagnosis of Graves' disease followed American Thyroid Association guidelines. The patients came from an endocrinology department in Xi'an, China. From each patient, around 8.3 milliliters of peripheral blood was collected into an EDTA anticoagulant tube. Ficoll Paque Plus density gradient separation was used to isolate PBMCs, and no additional T cell sorting was done. An Agilent 2100 Bioanalyzer and agarose gel were used to assess RNA quality, and a NanoDrop 2000 was used to measure RNA concentration. A note on this clonotype: Its antigen remains unidentified. No qualities accompany the bases; no much larger clone lies one base away.

Library construction relied on multiplex PCR. The data were produced on an Illumina HiSeq 4000. CDR3 regions were amplified by Arm-PCR with iRepertoire HTBI primers to construct TCR beta libraries. Before sequencing, the PCR products underwent gel purification. The paper's data handling went like this. Gene usage analysis of CDR3 amino acid clonotypes used the 60 to 75 TRBV and 11 to 15 TRBJ segments found across samples. COPE and FqMerger were used to merge filtered high-quality paired reads into contigs. BLAST was used to align contigs to IMGT TRBV, TRBD and TRBJ reference genes, and CDR3 was defined according to IMGT. Any clonotype with a frequency above 0.1% was counted as a highly expanded clone. Shannon entropy was used to measure repertoire diversity, and the Gini coefficient was used to measure V-J evenness. Clonotypes shared by more than one individual were considered public. TCRdb took the public reads, trimmed them with fastp at Q25, ran MiXCR for clone calling and kept in-frame beta chains. Each record represents a unique CDR3 protein, reported with the most common genes and DNA among its rows. These V and J calls rely on TCRdb rather than the paper's analysis. The sample table lists 300,000 to 400,000 distinct CDR3 sequences, 15% to 19% of them with a count of one. The ten largest clones represent about a fifth of the sample.

The sequence came from a female donor with Graves disease. Here the sequenced sample was peripheral blood mononuclear cells (PBMCs), taken at new diagnosis, from a patient treated with antithyroid drugs.

The DNA reads as follows: TGTGCCAGCAGCCTACAAAAGGGCTTCAGGGGACCCACAGATACGCAGTATTTT. Translated, this is CASSLQKGFRGPTDTQYF. Here the chain combines TRBV11-2 and TRBJ2-3; a tentative D call is TRBD1 (6 bases match). Deletion took 5 bases off V and 2 bases off J, with a span of 23 bases between the germline ends. The germline V gene provides CDR1 SGHAT and CDR2 FQNNGV. Inclusive of the bounding cysteine and phenylalanine, the CDR3 is 18 residues long. This entry keeps only the CDR3 DNA: 54 bases, framed from base 1.